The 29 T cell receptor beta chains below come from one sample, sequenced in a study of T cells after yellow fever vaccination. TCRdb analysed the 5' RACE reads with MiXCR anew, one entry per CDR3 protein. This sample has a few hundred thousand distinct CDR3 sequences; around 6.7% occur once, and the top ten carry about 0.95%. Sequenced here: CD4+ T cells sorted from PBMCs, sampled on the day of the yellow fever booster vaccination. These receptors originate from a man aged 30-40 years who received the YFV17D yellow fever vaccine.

CDR3 protein: CASSLTSVHTQYF. In DNA, the CDR3 is TGTGCCAGCAGTTTAACGTCAGTCCATACGCAGTATTTT. This rearrangement joins TRBV28 to TRBJ2-3; D is unclear. CDR1 MDHEN and CDR2 SYDVKM come from the germline V gene. This CDR3 has 13 residues. V lost 2 bases and J lost 7, with 10 bases in between. Combining the CDR3 with reference TRBV28 and TRBJ2-3 gives the whole variable domain DVKVTQSSRYLVKRTGEKVFLECVQDMDHENMFWYRQDPGLGLRLIYFSYDVKMKEKGDIPEGYSVSREKKERFSLILESASTNQTSMYLCASSLTSVHTQYFGPGTRLTVL.

CDR3 coding DNA: TGTGCCAGCAGTTACGGGACAGGGTCCTACGAGCAGTACTTC. This sequence encodes CASSYGTGSYEQYF. This rearrangement joins TRBV27 to TRBJ2-7; 9 nucleotides agree with TRBD1. This CDR3 contains 14 residues. Per the germline V gene, CDR1 is MNHEY and CDR2 is SMNVEV (reference sequence). V gave up 4 bases and J gave up 1 base; unmatched junction bases: 2.

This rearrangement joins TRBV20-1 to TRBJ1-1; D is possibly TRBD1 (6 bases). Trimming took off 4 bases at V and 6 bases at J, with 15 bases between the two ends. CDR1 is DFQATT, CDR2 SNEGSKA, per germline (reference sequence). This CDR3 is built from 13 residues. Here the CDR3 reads CSAIPYRVAEAFF. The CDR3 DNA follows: TGCAGTGCTATCCCGTACAGGGTGGCTGAAGCTTTCTTT.

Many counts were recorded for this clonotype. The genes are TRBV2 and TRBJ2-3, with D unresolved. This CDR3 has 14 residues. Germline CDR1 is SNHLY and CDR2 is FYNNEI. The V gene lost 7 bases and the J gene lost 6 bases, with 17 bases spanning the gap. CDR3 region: CASTLEASFDTQYF. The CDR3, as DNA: TGTGCCAGCACCTTAGAGGCTAGTTTCGATACGCAGTATTTT.

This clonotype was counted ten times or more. The CDR3 here is CAISADRGTGQYF. The CDR3 DNA reads TGTGCCATCAGTGCGGACAGGGGGACAGGGCAGTACTTC. This chain joins TRBV10-3 and TRBJ2-7; TRBD1 agrees at 10 bases. The CDR3 spans 13 residues. Unmatched junction bases numbered 6, after V lost 4 bases and J lost 9 bases. Per the germline V gene, CDR1 is ENHRY and CDR2 is SYGVKD.

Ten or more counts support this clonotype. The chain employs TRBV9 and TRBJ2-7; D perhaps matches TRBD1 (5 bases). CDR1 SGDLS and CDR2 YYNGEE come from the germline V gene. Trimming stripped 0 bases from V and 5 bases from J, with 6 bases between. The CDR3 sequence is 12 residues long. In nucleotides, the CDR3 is TGTGCCAGCAGCGTAGGACAGAACGAGCAGTACTTC. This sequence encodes CASSVGQNEQYF.

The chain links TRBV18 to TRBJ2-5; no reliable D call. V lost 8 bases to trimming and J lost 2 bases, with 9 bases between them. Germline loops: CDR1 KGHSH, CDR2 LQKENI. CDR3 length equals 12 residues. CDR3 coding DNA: TGTGCCAGCGGACCCTCTCAAGAGACCCAGTACTTC. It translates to CASGPSQETQYF.

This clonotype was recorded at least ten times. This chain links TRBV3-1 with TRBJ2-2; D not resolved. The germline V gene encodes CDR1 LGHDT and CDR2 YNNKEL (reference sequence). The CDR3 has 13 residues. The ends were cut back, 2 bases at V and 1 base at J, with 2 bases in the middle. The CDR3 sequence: CASSQMNTGELFF. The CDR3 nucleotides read TGTGCCAGCAGCCAAATGAACACCGGGGAGCTGTTTTTT.

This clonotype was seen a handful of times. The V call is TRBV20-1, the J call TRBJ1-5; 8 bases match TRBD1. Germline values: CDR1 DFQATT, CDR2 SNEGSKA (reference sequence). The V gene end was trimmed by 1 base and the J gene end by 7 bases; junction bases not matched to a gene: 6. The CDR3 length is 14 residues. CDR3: CSARAGTGIQPQHF. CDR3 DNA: TGCAGTGCTAGAGCCGGGACAGGAATACAGCCCCAGCATTTT.

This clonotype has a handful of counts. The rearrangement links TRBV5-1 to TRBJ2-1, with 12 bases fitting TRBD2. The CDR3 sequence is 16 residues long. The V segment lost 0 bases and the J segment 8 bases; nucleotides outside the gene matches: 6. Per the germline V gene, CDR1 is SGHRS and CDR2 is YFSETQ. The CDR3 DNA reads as TGCGCCAGCAGCTTGGAGGCTAGCGGGAGGGCGCATGAGCAGTTCTTC. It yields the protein CASSLEASGRAHEQFF.

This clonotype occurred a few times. CDR3 sequence (DNA): TGTGCCAGCACGATAGCCGGGACAGGGAGAAATACGCAGTATTTT. Translating it yields CASTIAGTGRNTQYF. This rearrangement joins TRBV6-1 to TRBJ2-3, with TRBD1 matching over 9 bases. The CDR3 has 15 amino acids. Germline V gene lookup returns CDR1 MNHNS and CDR2 SASEGT. V shed 7 bases and J 7 bases; nucleotides not matched to a gene: 12.

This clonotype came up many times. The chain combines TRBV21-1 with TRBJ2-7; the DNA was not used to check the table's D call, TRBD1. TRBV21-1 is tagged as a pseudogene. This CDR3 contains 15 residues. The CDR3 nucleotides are TGTGCCAGCAGCAAAGAACAAAAGACTCCCTGGGAGCAGTACTTC. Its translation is CASSKEQKTPWEQYF.

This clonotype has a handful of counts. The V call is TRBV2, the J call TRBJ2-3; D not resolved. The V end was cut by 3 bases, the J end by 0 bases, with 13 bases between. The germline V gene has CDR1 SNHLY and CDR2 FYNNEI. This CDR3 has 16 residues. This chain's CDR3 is CASSDLRVLSTDTQYF. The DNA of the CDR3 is TGTGCCAGCAGTGATTTAAGGGTACTAAGCACAGATACGCAGTATTTT.

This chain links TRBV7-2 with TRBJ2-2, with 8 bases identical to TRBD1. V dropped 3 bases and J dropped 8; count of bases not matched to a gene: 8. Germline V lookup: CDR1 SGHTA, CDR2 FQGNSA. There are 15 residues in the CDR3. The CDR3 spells CASSFTGTGRGELFF. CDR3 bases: TGTGCCAGCAGCTTTACCGGGACAGGACGGGGGGAGCTGTTTTTT.

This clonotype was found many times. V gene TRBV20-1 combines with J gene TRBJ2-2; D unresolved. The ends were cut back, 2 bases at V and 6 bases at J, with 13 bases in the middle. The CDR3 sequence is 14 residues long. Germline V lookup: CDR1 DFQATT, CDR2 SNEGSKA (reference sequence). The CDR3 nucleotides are TGCAGTGCTAGATACGTTCCCCGTGCCGGGGAGCTGTTTTTT. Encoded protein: CSARYVPRAGELFF.

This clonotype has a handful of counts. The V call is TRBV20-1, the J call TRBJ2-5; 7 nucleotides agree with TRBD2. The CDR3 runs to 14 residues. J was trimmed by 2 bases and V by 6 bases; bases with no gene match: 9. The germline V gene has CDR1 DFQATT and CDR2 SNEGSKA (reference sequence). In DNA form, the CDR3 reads TGCAGTGCCGCGTCTTTGCGGGAGCAAGAGACCCAGTACTTC. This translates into CSAASLREQETQYF.

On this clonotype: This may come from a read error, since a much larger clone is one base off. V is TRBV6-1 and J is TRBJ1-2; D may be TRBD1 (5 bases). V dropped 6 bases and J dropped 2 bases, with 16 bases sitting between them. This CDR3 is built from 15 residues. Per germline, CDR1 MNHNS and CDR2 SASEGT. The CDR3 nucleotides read TGTGCCAGCAGAACCAGCGGAGGGGCCAACTATGGCTACACCTTC. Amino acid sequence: CASRTSGGANYGYTF.

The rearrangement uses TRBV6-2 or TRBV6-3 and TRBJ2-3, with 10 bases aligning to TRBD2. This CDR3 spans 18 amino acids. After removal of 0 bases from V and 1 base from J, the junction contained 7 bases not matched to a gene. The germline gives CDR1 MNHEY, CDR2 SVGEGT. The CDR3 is CASSYSLAGEGGTDTQYF. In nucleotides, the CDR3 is TGTGCCAGCAGTTACTCTCTAGCGGGAGAGGGAGGCACAGATACGCAGTATTTT.

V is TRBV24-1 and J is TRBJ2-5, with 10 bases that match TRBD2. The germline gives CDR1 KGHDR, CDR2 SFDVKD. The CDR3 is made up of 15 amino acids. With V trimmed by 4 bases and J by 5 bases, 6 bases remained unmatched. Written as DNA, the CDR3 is TGTGCCACCAGTGAAGGTAGCGGGAGGAGGGAGACCCAGTACTTC. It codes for CATSEGSGRRETQYF.

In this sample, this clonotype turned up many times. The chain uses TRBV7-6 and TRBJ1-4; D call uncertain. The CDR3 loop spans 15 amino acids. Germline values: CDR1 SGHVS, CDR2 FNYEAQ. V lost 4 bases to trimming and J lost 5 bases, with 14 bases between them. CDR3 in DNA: TGTGCCAGCAGCTCTCATGGAGGATCGAATGAAAAACTGTTTTTT. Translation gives CASSSHGGSNEKLFF.

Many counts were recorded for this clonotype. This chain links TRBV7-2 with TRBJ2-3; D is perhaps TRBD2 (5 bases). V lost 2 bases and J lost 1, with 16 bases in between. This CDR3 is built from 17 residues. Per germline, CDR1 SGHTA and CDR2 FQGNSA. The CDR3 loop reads CASSLHLPGSGTDTQYF. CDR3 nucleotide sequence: TGTGCCAGCAGCTTACACCTCCCGGGGTCTGGCACAGATACGCAGTATTTT.

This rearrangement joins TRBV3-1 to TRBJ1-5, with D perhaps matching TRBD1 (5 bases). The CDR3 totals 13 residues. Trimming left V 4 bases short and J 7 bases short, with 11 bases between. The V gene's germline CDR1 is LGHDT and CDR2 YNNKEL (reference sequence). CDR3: CASSPGRQQPQHF. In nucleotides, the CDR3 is TGTGCCAGCAGCCCGGGACGCCAGCAGCCCCAGCATTTT.

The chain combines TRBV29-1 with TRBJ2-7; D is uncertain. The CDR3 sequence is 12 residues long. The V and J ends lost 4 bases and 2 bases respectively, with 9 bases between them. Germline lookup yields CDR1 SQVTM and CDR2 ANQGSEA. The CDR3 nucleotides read TGCAGCGTTGTCACGGAACCCTACGAGCAGTACTTC. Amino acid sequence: CSVVTEPYEQYF.

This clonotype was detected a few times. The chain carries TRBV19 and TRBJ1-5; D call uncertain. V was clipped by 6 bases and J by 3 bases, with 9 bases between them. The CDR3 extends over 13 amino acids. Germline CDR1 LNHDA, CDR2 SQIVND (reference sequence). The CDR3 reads CASSPDPNQPQHF. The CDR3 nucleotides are TGTGCCAGTAGCCCGGACCCCAATCAGCCCCAGCATTTT.

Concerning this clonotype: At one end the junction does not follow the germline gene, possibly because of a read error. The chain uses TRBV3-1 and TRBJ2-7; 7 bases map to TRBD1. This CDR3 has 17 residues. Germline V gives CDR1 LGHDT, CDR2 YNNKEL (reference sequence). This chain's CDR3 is CASGQDRRTGLSYEQYF. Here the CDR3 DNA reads TGTGCCAGCGGCCAAGATCGGCGGACAGGCCTCTCCTACGAGCAGTACTTC.

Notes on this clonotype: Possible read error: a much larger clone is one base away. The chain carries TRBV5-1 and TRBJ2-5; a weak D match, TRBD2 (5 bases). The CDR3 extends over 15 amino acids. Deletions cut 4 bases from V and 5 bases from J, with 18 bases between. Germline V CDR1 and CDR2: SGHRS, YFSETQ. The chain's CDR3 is CASSPGSLDSETQYF. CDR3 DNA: TGCGCCAGCAGCCCGGGGAGCCTAGATAGCGAGACCCAGTACTTC.

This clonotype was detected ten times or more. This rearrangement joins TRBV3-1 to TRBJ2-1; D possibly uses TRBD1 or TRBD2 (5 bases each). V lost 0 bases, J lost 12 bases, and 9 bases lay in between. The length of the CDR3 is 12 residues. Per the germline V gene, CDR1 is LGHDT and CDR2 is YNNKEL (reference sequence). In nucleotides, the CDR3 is TGTGCCAGCAGCCAAGAGAGGGGACGGCAGTTCTTC. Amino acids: CASSQERGRQFF.

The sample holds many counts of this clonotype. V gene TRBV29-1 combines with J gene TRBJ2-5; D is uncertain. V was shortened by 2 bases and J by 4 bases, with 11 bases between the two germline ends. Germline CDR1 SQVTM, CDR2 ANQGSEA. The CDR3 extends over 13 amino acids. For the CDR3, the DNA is TGCAGCGTTGAACCTGCTGGGGTAGAGACCCAGTACTTC. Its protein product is CSVEPAGVETQYF. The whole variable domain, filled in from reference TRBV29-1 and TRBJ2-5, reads SAVISQKPSRDICQRGTSLTIQCQVDSQVTMMFWYRQQPGQSLTLIATANQGSEATYESGFVIDKFPISRPNLTFSTLTVSNMSPEDSSIYLCSVEPAGVETQYFGPGTRLLVL.

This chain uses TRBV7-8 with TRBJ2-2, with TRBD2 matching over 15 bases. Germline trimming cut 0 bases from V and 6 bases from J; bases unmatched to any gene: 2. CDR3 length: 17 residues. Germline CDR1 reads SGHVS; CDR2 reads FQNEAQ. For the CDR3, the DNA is TGTGCCAGCAGCTTAGCTGGACTAGCGGGAGGGTCCGGGGAGCTGTTTTTT. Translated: CASSLAGLAGGSGELFF.